Listed below are T cell receptor beta chains from one sample, sequenced in a study of T cells after yellow fever vaccination. MiXCR, run by TCRdb on the 5' RACE reads, gives a single entry per CDR3 protein. Among about 550,000 distinct CDR3 sequences listed, under 25% were seen once. The specimen comprised PBMCs, sampled 15 days after the yellow fever booster vaccination. The receptors come from a man aged 25-45 years who received the YFV17D yellow fever vaccine. Both conserved end residues are part of each CDR3. Fields, in order: J gene, D gene, V gene, clone size, CDR3 protein, CDR3 DNA. A D gene is named only where the DNA matches it firmly. Expanded clones are given a class, and other clones once, few, many or no size at all.

J gene: TRBJ2-3
D gene: TRBD2
V gene: TRBV15
clone size: NA
CDR3 protein: CAARVAGAADTQYF
CDR3 DNA: TGTGCCGCAAGGGTAGCGGGAGCAGCAGATACGCAGTATTTT

J gene: TRBJ1-1
D gene: TRBD1
V gene: TRBV7-9
clone size: NA
CDR3 protein: CASSSGQGKNTEAFF
CDR3 DNA: TGTGCCAGCAGCTCGGGACAGGGAAAGAACACTGAAGCTTTCTTT

J gene: TRBJ1-1
D gene: NA
V gene: TRBV12-3/TRBV12-4
clone size: NA
CDR3 protein: CASNSWEGTEAFF
CDR3 DNA: TGTGCCAGCAATTCGTGGGAGGGAACTGAAGCTTTCTTT

J gene: TRBJ2-1
D gene: NA
V gene: TRBV5-1
clone size: NA
CDR3 protein: CASSPSPGIIEQFF
CDR3 DNA: TGCGCCAGCAGCCCCTCCCCTGGGATTATTGAGCAGTTCTTC

J gene: TRBJ2-3
D gene: TRBD2
V gene: TRBV24-1
clone size: NA
CDR3 protein: CATSSGGPPDTQYF
CDR3 DNA: TGTGCCACCAGTTCGGGAGGGCCACCAGATACGCAGTATTTT

J gene: TRBJ2-1
D gene: NA
V gene: TRBV20-1
clone size: many
CDR3 protein: CSALRIEQFF
CDR3 DNA: TGCAGTGCCCTCCGCATTGAGCAGTTCTTC

J gene: TRBJ2-5
D gene: TRBD2
V gene: TRBV20-1
clone size: NA
CDR3 protein: CSPHLLGLAKQETQYF
CDR3 DNA: TGCAGTCCCCACCTACTGGGACTAGCGAAACAAGAGACCCAGTACTTC

J gene: TRBJ2-1
D gene: NA
V gene: TRBV7-9
clone size: few
CDR3 protein: CASSLGQYQQFF
CDR3 DNA: TGTGCCAGCAGCTTAGGGCAGTACCAGCAGTTCTTC

J gene: TRBJ1-4
D gene: NA
V gene: TRBV28
clone size: few
CDR3 protein: CAIQGGSSEKLFF
CDR3 DNA: TGTGCCATCCAGGGAGGATCGAGTGAAAAACTGTTTTTT

J gene: TRBJ2-7
D gene: NA
V gene: TRBV7-2
clone size: NA
CDR3 protein: CASSRERHSYEQYF
CDR3 DNA: TGTGCCAGCAGCAGAGAGCGGCACTCCTACGAGCAGTACTTC

J gene: TRBJ2-3
D gene: TRBD2
V gene: TRBV10-1
clone size: few
CDR3 protein: CASGTSGKTDTQYF
CDR3 DNA: TGCGCCAGTGGCACTAGCGGGAAAACAGATACGCAGTATTTT

J gene: TRBJ2-7
D gene: NA
V gene: TRBV29-1
clone size: NA
CDR3 protein: CSAYSSYEQYF
CDR3 DNA: TGCAGCGCCTATAGCAGCTACGAGCAGTACTTC

J gene: TRBJ2-7
D gene: NA
V gene: TRBV25-1
clone size: NA
CDR3 protein: CASSEGRMVGEQYF
CDR3 DNA: TGTGCCAGCAGCGAGGGGAGGATGGTAGGGGAGCAGTACTTC

J gene: TRBJ2-3
D gene: TRBD2
V gene: TRBV20-1
clone size: NA
CDR3 protein: CSARKLAGRGGTDTQYF
CDR3 DNA: TGCAGTGCTAGAAAGCTAGCGGGCCGAGGGGGCACAGATACGCAGTATTTT

J gene: TRBJ2-1
D gene: TRBD1
V gene: TRBV24-1
clone size: few
CDR3 protein: CATSDPSTGVSEQFF
CDR3 DNA: TGTGCCACCAGTGATCCCTCGACAGGGGTATCTGAGCAGTTCTTC

J gene: TRBJ2-5
D gene: TRBD1
V gene: TRBV12-3/TRBV12-4
clone size: NA
CDR3 protein: CASGPGGEETQYF
CDR3 DNA: TGTGCCAGCGGACCAGGGGGTGAAGAGACCCAGTACTTC

J gene: TRBJ1-6
D gene: NA
V gene: TRBV7-2
clone size: few
CDR3 protein: CASSLNPSSYNSPLHF
CDR3 DNA: TGTGCCAGCAGCTTAAATCCGAGCTCCTATAATTCACCCCTCCACTTT

J gene: TRBJ2-3
D gene: TRBD2
V gene: TRBV7-2
clone size: NA
CDR3 protein: CASSPSSGSSDTQYF
CDR3 DNA: TGTGCCAGCAGCCCGTCTAGCGGGAGTTCAGATACGCAGTATTTT

J gene: TRBJ1-1
D gene: NA
V gene: TRBV5-1
clone size: NA
CDR3 protein: CASTITENTEAFF
CDR3 DNA: TGCGCCAGCACTATAACGGAGAACACTGAAGCTTTCTTT

J gene: TRBJ2-7
D gene: NA
V gene: TRBV20-1
clone size: NA
CDR3 protein: CSAGHIAYEQYF
CDR3 DNA: TGCAGTGCAGGTCACATAGCCTACGAGCAGTACTTC

J gene: TRBJ2-1
D gene: NA
V gene: TRBV7-2
clone size: NA
CDR3 protein: CASSSLWDNEQFF
CDR3 DNA: TGTGCCAGCAGCTCCCTGTGGGACAATGAGCAGTTCTTC

J gene: TRBJ2-5
D gene: TRBD1
V gene: TRBV20-1
clone size: NA
CDR3 protein: CSARTGGIETQYF
CDR3 DNA: TGCAGTGCTAGGACAGGGGGTATAGAGACCCAGTACTTC

J gene: TRBJ2-1
D gene: TRBD1
V gene: TRBV6-1
clone size: few
CDR3 protein: CASSVPGTGGSGSDNEQFF
CDR3 DNA: TGTGCCAGCAGTGTCCCTGGGACAGGGGGGAGCGGGTCCGACAATGAGCAGTTCTTC

J gene: TRBJ2-5
D gene: NA
V gene: TRBV5-6
clone size: NA
CDR3 protein: CASSLRGDQETQYF
CDR3 DNA: TGTGCCAGCAGCTTGAGGGGGGATCAAGAGACCCAGTACTTC

J gene: TRBJ1-1
D gene: NA
V gene: TRBV7-2
clone size: few
CDR3 protein: CASSLVRSREAFF
CDR3 DNA: TGTGCCAGCAGCTTAGTTCGATCGCGAGAAGCTTTCTTT

J gene: TRBJ2-1
D gene: NA
V gene: TRBV7-2
clone size: few
CDR3 protein: CASEFDWRNEQFF
CDR3 DNA: TGTGCCAGCGAATTCGATTGGCGAAATGAGCAGTTCTTC

J gene: TRBJ2-7
D gene: NA
V gene: TRBV7-2
clone size: few
CDR3 protein: CASSSLRGEQYF
CDR3 DNA: TGTGCCAGCAGCTCGCTAAGGGGCGAGCAGTACTTC

J gene: TRBJ2-1
D gene: NA
V gene: TRBV7-2
clone size: NA
CDR3 protein: CASSLAPRGEQFF
CDR3 DNA: TGTGCCAGCAGCTTAGCCCCGAGGGGAGAGCAGTTCTTC

J gene: TRBJ2-7
D gene: TRBD1
V gene: TRBV7-2
clone size: few
CDR3 protein: CASSKGQGFSYEQYF
CDR3 DNA: TGTGCCAGCAGCAAGGGACAGGGCTTCTCCTACGAGCAGTACTTC

J gene: TRBJ2-3
D gene: TRBD1
V gene: TRBV5-5
clone size: few
CDR3 protein: CASSLGGTGGTDTQYF
CDR3 DNA: TGTGCCAGCAGCTTGGGAGGGACAGGGGGAACAGATACGCAGTATTTT

J gene: TRBJ1-5
D gene: NA
V gene: TRBV10-3
clone size: few
CDR3 protein: CAISEYDQPQHF
CDR3 DNA: TGTGCCATCAGTGAATACGATCAGCCCCAGCATTTT

J gene: TRBJ2-1
D gene: NA
V gene: TRBV9
clone size: NA
CDR3 protein: CASSPHRVSEQFF
CDR3 DNA: TGTGCCAGCAGCCCCCACCGAGTGAGTGAGCAGTTCTTC

J gene: TRBJ1-4
D gene: TRBD1
V gene: TRBV2
clone size: NA
CDR3 protein: CASRRQGAGINEKLFF
CDR3 DNA: TGTGCCAGCAGGAGACAGGGGGCCGGAATTAATGAAAAACTGTTTTTT

J gene: TRBJ1-1
D gene: NA
V gene: TRBV29-1
clone size: NA
CDR3 protein: CSVTGGAEGTEAFF
CDR3 DNA: TGCAGCGTTACGGGGGGCGCAGAGGGAACTGAAGCTTTCTTT

J gene: TRBJ1-1
D gene: NA
V gene: TRBV18
clone size: NA
CDR3 protein: CASSPWRANTEAFF
CDR3 DNA: TGTGCCAGCTCACCGTGGAGGGCGAACACTGAAGCTTTCTTT

J gene: TRBJ2-7
D gene: TRBD2
V gene: TRBV6-5
clone size: few
CDR3 protein: CASSYREGGDYEQYF
CDR3 DNA: TGTGCCAGCAGTTACCGTGAGGGAGGGGACTACGAGCAGTACTTC

J gene: TRBJ2-7
D gene: TRBD2
V gene: TRBV10-3
clone size: few
CDR3 protein: CAISEGIAGVYEQYF
CDR3 DNA: TGTGCCATCAGTGAGGGGATAGCGGGAGTGTACGAGCAGTACTTC

J gene: TRBJ2-3
D gene: NA
V gene: TRBV29-1
clone size: NA
CDR3 protein: CSSRSGGTDTQYF
CDR3 DNA: TGCAGCTCGAGGTCAGGGGGCACAGATACGCAGTATTTT

J gene: TRBJ2-1
D gene: TRBD2
V gene: TRBV7-8
clone size: NA
CDR3 protein: CASSQRITSGSRYEQFF
CDR3 DNA: TGTGCCAGCAGCCAGCGCATTACTAGCGGGAGTAGGTATGAGCAGTTCTTC

J gene: TRBJ2-7
D gene: TRBD1
V gene: TRBV20-1
clone size: few
CDR3 protein: CSAGTGPEQYF
CDR3 DNA: TGCAGTGCCGGGACAGGGCCCGAGCAGTACTTC

J gene: TRBJ2-1
D gene: TRBD2
V gene: TRBV6-2/TRBV6-3
clone size: few
CDR3 protein: CASSSLPSGRVRNEQFF
CDR3 DNA: TGTGCCAGCAGCTCCTTACCTAGCGGGAGAGTCAGGAATGAGCAGTTCTTC

J gene: TRBJ2-3
D gene: NA
V gene: TRBV28
clone size: many
CDR3 protein: CASGTTDTQYF
CDR3 DNA: TGTGCCAGCGGCACCACAGATACGCAGTATTTT

J gene: TRBJ1-4
D gene: NA
V gene: TRBV15
clone size: few
CDR3 protein: CATRGLGYEKLFF
CDR3 DNA: TGTGCCACCCGTGGTTTAGGGTATGAAAAACTGTTTTTT

J gene: TRBJ2-7
D gene: TRBD2
V gene: TRBV10-3
clone size: NA
CDR3 protein: CAISDSTSDPYEQYF
CDR3 DNA: TGTGCCATCAGTGACTCGACTAGCGACCCCTACGAGCAGTACTTC

J gene: TRBJ2-3
D gene: NA
V gene: TRBV20-1
clone size: few
CDR3 protein: CSAKGIFIDTQYF
CDR3 DNA: TGCAGTGCGAAGGGGATTTTCATAGATACGCAGTATTTT

J gene: TRBJ1-2
D gene: NA
V gene: TRBV6-1
clone size: few
CDR3 protein: CASSPGTGGEYGYTF
CDR3 DNA: TGTGCCAGCAGTCCAGGAACGGGGGGAGAATATGGCTACACCTTC

J gene: TRBJ2-5
D gene: TRBD1
V gene: TRBV20-1
clone size: NA
CDR3 protein: CSARGQGQETQYF
CDR3 DNA: TGCAGTGCTAGAGGACAGGGCCAAGAGACCCAGTACTTC

J gene: TRBJ1-6
D gene: NA
V gene: TRBV3-1
clone size: few
CDR3 protein: CASSRPSGLYNSPLHF
CDR3 DNA: TGTGCCAGCAGCCGCCCATCGGGACTTTATAATTCACCCCTCCACTTT

J gene: TRBJ2-2
D gene: NA
V gene: TRBV5-1
clone size: NA
CDR3 protein: CASTKTTGELFF
CDR3 DNA: TGCGCCAGCACTAAAACAACCGGGGAGCTGTTTTTT

J gene: TRBJ2-3
D gene: NA
V gene: TRBV20-1
clone size: once
CDR3 protein: CSAEGRRITLDTQYF
CDR3 DNA: TGCAGTGCAGAAGGGAGGCGAATCACCTTAGATACGCAGTATTTT

J gene: TRBJ2-3
D gene: NA
V gene: TRBV6-2/TRBV6-3
clone size: NA
CDR3 protein: CASSFPGSPDTQYF
CDR3 DNA: TGTGCCAGCAGTTTTCCCGGGAGCCCAGATACGCAGTATTTT

J gene: TRBJ1-1
D gene: NA
V gene: TRBV6-5
clone size: few
CDR3 protein: CASSYLGSNTEAFF
CDR3 DNA: TGTGCCAGCAGTTACCTCGGTTCCAACACTGAAGCTTTCTTT

J gene: TRBJ1-1
D gene: NA
V gene: TRBV7-9
clone size: few
CDR3 protein: CASSLTGPRNTEAFF
CDR3 DNA: TGTGCCAGCAGCTTAACGGGACCGCGGAACACTGAAGCTTTCTTT